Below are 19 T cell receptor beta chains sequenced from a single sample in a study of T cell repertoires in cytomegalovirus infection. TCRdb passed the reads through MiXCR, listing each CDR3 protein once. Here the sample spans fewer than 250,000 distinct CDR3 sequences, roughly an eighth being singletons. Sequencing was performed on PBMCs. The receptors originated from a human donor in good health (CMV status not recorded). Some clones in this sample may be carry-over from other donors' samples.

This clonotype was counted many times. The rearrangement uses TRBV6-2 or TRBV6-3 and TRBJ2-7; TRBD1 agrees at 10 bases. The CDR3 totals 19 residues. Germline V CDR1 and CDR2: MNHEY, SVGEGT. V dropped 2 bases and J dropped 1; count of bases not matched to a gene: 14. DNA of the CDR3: TGTGCCAGCAGTTACCCATCCAGGAGGGACAGGGGAACTTCCTACGAGCAGTACTTC. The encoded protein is CASSYPSRRDRGTSYEQYF.

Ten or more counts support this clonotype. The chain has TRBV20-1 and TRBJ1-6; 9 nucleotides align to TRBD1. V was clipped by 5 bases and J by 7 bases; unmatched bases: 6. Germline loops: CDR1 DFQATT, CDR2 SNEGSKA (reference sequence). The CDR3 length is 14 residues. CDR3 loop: CSAASGTGNSPLHF. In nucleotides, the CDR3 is TGCAGTGCTGCCTCCGGGACAGGGAATTCACCCCTCCACTTT.

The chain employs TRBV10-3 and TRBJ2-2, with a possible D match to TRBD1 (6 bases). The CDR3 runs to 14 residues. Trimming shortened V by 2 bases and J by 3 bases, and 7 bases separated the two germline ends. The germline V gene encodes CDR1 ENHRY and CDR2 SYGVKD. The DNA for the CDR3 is TGTGCCATCAGTGAGCCAGGGGACACCGGGGAGCTGTTTTTT. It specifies CAISEPGDTGELFF.

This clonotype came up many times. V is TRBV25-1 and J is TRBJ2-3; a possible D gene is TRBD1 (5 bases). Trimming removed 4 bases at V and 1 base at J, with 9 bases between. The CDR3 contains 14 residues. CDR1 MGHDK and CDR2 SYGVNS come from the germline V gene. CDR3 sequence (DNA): TGTGCCAGCAGTGTGGAGACAGGCACAGATACGCAGTATTTT. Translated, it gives CASSVETGTDTQYF.

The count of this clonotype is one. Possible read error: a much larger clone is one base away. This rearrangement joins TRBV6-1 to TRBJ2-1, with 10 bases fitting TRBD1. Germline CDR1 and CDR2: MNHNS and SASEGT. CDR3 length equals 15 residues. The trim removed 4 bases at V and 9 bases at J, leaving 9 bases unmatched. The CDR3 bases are TGTGCCAGCAGTGTCCGGGACAGGGGCGGGGTTGAGCAGTTCTTC. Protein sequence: CASSVRDRGGVEQFF.

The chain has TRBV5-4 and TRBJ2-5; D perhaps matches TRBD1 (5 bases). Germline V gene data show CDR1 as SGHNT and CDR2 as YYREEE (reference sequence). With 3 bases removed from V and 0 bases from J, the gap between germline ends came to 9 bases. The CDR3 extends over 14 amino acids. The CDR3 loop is CASSYDSYQETQYF. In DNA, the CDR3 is TGTGCCAGCAGCTATGACAGTTACCAAGAGACCCAGTACTTC. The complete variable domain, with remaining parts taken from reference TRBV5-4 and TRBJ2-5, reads ETGVTQSPTHLIKTRGQQVTLRCSSQSGHNTVSWYQQALGQGPQFIFQYYREEENGRGNFPPRFSGLQFPNYSSELNVNALELDDSALYLCASSYDSYQETQYFGPGTRLLVL.

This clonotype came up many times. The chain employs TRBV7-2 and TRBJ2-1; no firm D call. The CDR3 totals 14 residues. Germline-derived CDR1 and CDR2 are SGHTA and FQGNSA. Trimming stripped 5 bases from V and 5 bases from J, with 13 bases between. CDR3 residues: CASSQIGTHNEQFF. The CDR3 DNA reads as TGTGCCAGCAGCCAAATTGGTACCCACAATGAGCAGTTCTTC.

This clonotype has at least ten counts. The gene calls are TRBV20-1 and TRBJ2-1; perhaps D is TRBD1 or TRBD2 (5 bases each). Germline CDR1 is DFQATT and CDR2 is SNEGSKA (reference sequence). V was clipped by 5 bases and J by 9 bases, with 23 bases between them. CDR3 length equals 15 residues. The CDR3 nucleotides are TGCAGTGCTCCGGGACCGGGACCCTCAACGGGTGAGCAGTTCTTC. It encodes CSAPGPGPSTGEQFF.

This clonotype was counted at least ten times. CDR3 sequence (DNA): TGTGCCAGCAGCCTCCCGGGACAGGAATCCATCTATGGCTACACCTTC. It is translated as CASSLPGQESIYGYTF. The rearrangement joins TRBV7-2 to TRBJ1-2, with 8 bases matching TRBD1. V lost 5 bases to trimming and J lost 4 bases; unmatched junction nucleotides: 12. Germline values: CDR1 SGHTA, CDR2 FQGNSA. There are 16 residues in the CDR3.

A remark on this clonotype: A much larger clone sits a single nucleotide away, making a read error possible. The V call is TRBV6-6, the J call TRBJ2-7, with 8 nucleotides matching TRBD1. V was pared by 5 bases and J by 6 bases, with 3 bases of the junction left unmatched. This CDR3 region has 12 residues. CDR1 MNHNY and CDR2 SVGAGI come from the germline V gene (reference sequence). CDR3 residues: CASSTTGAEQYF. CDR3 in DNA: TGTGCCAGCAGTACGACAGGGGCCGAGCAGTACTTC.

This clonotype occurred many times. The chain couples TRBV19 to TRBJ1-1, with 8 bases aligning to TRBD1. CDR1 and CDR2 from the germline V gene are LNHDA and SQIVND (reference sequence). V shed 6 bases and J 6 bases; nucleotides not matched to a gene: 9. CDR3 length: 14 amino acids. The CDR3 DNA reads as TGTGCCAGTAGCCTTCCTCAGGGGGCGGCTGAAGCTTTCTTT. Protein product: CASSLPQGAAEAFF. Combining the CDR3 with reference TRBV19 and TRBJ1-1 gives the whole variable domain DGGITQSPKYLFRKEGQNVTLSCEQNLNHDAMYWYRQDPGQGLRLIYYSQIVNDFQKGDIAEGYSVSREKKESFPLTVTSAQKNPTAFYLCASSLPQGAAEAFFGQGTRLTVV.

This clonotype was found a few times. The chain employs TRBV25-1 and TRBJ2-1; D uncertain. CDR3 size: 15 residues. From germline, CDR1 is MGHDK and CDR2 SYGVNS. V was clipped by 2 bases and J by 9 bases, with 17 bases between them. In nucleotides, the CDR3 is TGTGCCAGCAGTGAAGGGGAACCCGGTTTAAGTGAGCAGTTCTTC. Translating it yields CASSEGEPGLSEQFF. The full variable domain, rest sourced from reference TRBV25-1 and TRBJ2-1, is EADIYQTPRYLVIGTGKKITLECSQTMGHDKMYWYQQDPGMELHLIHYSYGVNSTEKGDLSSESTVSRIRTEHFPLTLESARPSHTSQYLCASSEGEPGLSEQFFGPGTRLTVL.

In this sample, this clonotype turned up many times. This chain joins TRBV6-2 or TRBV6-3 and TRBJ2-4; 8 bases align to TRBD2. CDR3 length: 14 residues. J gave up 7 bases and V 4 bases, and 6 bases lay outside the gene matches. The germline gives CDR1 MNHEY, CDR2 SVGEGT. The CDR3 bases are TGTGCCAGCAGTTCGCCCACGGGGGGGAACATTCAGTACTTC. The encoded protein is CASSSPTGGNIQYF.

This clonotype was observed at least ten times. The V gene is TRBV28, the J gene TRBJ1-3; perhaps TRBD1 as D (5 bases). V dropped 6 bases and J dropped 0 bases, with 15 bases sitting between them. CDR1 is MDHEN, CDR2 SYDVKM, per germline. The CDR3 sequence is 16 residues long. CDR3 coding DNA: TGTGCCAGCAGCCTCACGGGGCAGGGCTCTGGAAACACCATATATTTT. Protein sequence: CASSLTGQGSGNTIYF. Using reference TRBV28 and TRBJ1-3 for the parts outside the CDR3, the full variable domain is DVKVTQSSRYLVKRTGEKVFLECVQDMDHENMFWYRQDPGLGLRLIYFSYDVKMKEKGDIPEGYSVSREKKERFSLILESASTNQTSMYLCASSLTGQGSGNTIYFGEGSWLTVV.

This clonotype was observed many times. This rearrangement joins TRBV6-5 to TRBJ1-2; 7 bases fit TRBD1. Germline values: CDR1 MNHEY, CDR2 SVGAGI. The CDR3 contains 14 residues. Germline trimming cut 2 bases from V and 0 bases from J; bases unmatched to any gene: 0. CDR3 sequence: CASSYGTANYGYTF. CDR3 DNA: TGTGCCAGCAGTTACGGGACAGCTAACTATGGCTACACCTTC.

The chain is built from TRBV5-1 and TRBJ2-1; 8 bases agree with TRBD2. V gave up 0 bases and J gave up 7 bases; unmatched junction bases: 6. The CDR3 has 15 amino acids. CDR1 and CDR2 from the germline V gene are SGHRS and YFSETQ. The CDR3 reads CASSLAPGGANEQFF. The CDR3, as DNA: TGCGCCAGCAGCTTGGCCCCCGGGGGGGCGAATGAGCAGTTCTTC.

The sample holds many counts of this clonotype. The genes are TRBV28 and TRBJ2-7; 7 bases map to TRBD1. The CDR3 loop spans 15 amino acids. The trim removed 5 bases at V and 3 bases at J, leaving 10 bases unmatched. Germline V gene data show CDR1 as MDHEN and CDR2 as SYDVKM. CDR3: CASSPGGQRIYEQYF. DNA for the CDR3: TGTGCCAGCAGTCCAGGGGGACAGAGGATCTACGAGCAGTACTTC.

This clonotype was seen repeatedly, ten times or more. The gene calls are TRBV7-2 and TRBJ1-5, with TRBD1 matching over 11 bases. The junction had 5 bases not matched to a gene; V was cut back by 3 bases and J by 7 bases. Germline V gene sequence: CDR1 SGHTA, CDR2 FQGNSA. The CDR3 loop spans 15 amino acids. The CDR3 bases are TGTGCCAGCAGCTTTGGACAGGGGGCAGGGCAGCCCCAGCATTTT. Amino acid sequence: CASSFGQGAGQPQHF. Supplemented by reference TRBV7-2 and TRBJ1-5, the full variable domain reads GAGVSQSPSNKVTEKGKDVELRCDPISGHTALYWYRQSLGQGLEFLIYFQGNSAPDKSGLPSDRFSAERTGGSVSTLTIQRTQQEDSAVYLCASSFGQGAGQPQHFGDGTRLSIL.

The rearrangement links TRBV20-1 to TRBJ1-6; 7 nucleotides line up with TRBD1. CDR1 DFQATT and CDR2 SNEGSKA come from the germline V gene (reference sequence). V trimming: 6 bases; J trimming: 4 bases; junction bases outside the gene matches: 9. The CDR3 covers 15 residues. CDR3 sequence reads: CSAKTGVSYNSPLHF. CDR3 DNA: TGCAGTGCAAAAACAGGGGTGAGTTATAATTCACCCCTCCACTTT.